The 5 T cell receptor beta chains presented below share a single source sample, sequenced in a study of blood T cell repertoires in COVID-19. Method: immunoSEQ multiplex PCR; TCRdb's copy keeps in-frame clones and lacks some. The sample contains roughly 200,000 clones, around nine tenths of which appear only once. Material: peripheral blood. All receptors come from a man aged 50 to 60 with COVID-19, enrolled during active disease.

This chain connects TRBV30 to TRBJ2-5, with D perhaps matching TRBD2 (6 bases). Germline values: CDR1 GTSNPN, CDR2 SVGIG (reference sequence). This CDR3 region has 13 residues. The V and J ends lost 1 base and 3 bases respectively, with 9 bases between them. CDR3 in DNA: TGTGCCTGGAGTGCAGGAGGGGAAGAGACCCAGTACTTC. It yields the protein CAWSAGGEETQYF. Variable domain in full (rest from reference TRBV30 and TRBJ2-5): SQTIHQWPATLVQPVGSPLSLECTVEGTSNPNLYWYRQAAGRGLQLLFYSVGIGQISSEVPQNLSASRPQDRQFILSSKKLLLSDSGFYLCAWSAGGEETQYFGPGTRLLVL.

CDR3 nucleotide sequence: TGTGCCTGGGCCACCGGGACTTTTACCTACGAGCAGTACTTC. As protein: CAWATGTFTYEQYF. This chain uses TRBV30 with TRBJ2-7, with D possibly TRBD2 on 6 matching bases. CDR1 GTSNPN and CDR2 SVGIG come from the germline V gene (reference sequence). The CDR3 length is 14 residues. Trimming left V 5 bases short and J 2 bases short, with 16 bases between.

The chain uses TRBV11-2 and TRBJ2-5; D remains unclear. V was trimmed by 2 bases and J by 5 bases, leaving 9 bases between them. The V gene's germline CDR1 is SGHAT and CDR2 FQNNGV. There are 13 residues in the CDR3. CDR3 in amino acids: CASSLIVSETQYF. The CDR3 DNA follows: TGTGCCAGCAGCTTAATAGTCTCGGAGACCCAGTACTTC. The full variable domain, rest sourced from reference TRBV11-2 and TRBJ2-5, is EAGVAQSPRYKIIEKRQSVAFWCNPISGHATLYWYQQILGQGPKLLIQFQNNGVVDDSQLPKDRFSAERLKGVDSTLKIQPAKLEDSAVYLCASSLIVSETQYFGPGTRLLVL.

The V and J genes are TRBV7-3 and TRBJ2-2, with 7 bases lining up with TRBD2. The CDR3 is 16 amino acids. CDR1 and CDR2 from the germline V gene are SGHTA and FQGTGA. V was clipped by 0 bases and J by 4 bases; unmatched bases: 5. CDR3 nucleotide sequence: TGTGCCAGCAGCTTAACGGGCGGGAGTGGCACCGGGGAGCTGTTTTTT. It translates to CASSLTGGSGTGELFF.

This clone was seen a few times. This chain uses TRBV2 with TRBJ1-1, with D possibly being TRBD1 (6 bases). The ends were cut back, 2 bases at V and 9 bases at J, with 22 bases in the middle. Germline values: CDR1 SNHLY, CDR2 FYNNEI. This CDR3 contains 16 residues. CDR3 nucleotides: TGTGCCAGCAGTGAAAGGCCCCCTATTGCGGGGGCGCAAGCTTTCTTT. Amino acids: CASSERPPIAGAQAFF.